This T cell receptor (beta chain) emerged from a study of radiation and T cells in renal cell carcinoma. Overall study: Nephrectomy followed 15 Gy stereotactic body radiation by 4 weeks. Study results and caveats: Pretreatment tumor biopsies were lacking, so baseline clonotypes are unknown.

Concerning this clone itself: The antigen is not known.

This sample's time point: blood 2 weeks post-SBRT. Documented treatment: 15 Gy SBRT to primary tumor, nephrectomy 4 weeks later. Serial blood draws occurred at baseline and 2 and 4 weeks post-SBRT. The junction had 3 bases not matched to a gene; V was cut back by 3 bases and J by 5 bases. The CDR3 consists of 14 residues. CDR1 LNHDA and CDR2 SQIVND come from the germline V gene (reference sequence). Assay: immunoSEQ multiplex PCR; the TCRdb copy retains only in-frame clones and omits some. Here the sample spans about 120,000 clones, roughly four fifths being singletons. The rearrangement joins TRBV19 to TRBJ1-1; 10 bases align to TRBD1. The sequence came from a woman aged 60-75 years with renal cell carcinoma. The sample here was blood, taken from a patient whose treatment included radiotherapy and nephrectomy. The DNA of the CDR3 is TGTGCCAGTAGTATGGGACAGGGGCCAACTGAAGCTTTCTTT. Translating it yields CASSMGQGPTEAFF.